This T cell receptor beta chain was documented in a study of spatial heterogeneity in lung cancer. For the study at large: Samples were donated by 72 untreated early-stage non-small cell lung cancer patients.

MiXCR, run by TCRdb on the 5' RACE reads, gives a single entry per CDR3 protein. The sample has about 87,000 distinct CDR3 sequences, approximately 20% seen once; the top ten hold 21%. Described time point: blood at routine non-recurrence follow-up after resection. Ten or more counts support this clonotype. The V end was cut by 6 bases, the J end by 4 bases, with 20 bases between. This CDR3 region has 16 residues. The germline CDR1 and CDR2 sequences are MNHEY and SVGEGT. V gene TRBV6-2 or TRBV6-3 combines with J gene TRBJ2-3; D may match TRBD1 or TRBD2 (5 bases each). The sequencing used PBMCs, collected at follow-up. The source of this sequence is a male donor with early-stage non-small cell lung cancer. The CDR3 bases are TGTGCCAGCAGCTTAGGAGGACACCAGGGCCCAGATACGCAGTATTTT. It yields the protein CASSLGGHQGPDTQYF.